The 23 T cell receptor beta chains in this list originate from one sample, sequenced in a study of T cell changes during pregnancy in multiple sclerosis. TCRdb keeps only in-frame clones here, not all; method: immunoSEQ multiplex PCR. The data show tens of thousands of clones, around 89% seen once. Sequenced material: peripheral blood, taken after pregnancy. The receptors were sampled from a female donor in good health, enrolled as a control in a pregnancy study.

CDR3 coding DNA: TGTGCCAGCAGTCCCGGGACTAGTGGGCGGACCATTCTAGGCGAGCAGTACTTC. Residues: CASSPGTSGRTILGEQYF. This chain links TRBV9 with TRBJ2-7, with 8 nucleotides matching TRBD2. V was clipped by 5 bases and J by 6 bases; unmatched bases: 22. This CDR3 is built from 18 residues. Looked up from germline, CDR1 is SGDLS and CDR2 is YYNGEE.

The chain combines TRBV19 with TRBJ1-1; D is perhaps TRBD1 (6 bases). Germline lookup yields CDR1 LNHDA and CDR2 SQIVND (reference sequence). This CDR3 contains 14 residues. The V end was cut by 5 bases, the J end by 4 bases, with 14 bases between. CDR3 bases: TGTGCCAGTAGTGCTCGGGACACTTTCACTGAAGCTTTCTTT. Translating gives CASSARDTFTEAFF.

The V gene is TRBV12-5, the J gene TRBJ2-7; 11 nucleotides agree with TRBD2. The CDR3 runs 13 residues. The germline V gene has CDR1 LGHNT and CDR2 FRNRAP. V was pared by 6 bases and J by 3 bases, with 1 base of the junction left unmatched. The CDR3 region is CASGTSGDYEQYF. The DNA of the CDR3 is TGTGCTAGTGGGACTAGCGGGGACTACGAGCAGTACTTC.

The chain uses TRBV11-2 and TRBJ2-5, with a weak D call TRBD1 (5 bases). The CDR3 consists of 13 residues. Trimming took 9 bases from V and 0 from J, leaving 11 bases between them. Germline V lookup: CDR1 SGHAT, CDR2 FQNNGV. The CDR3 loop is CASRTPNQETQYF. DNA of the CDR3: TGTGCCAGTCGGACACCGAACCAAGAGACCCAGTACTTC. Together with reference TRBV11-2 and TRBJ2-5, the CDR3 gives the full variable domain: EAGVAQSPRYKIIEKRQSVAFWCNPISGHATLYWYQQILGQGPKLLIQFQNNGVVDDSQLPKDRFSAERLKGVDSTLKIQPAKLEDSAVYLCASRTPNQETQYFGPGTRLLVL.

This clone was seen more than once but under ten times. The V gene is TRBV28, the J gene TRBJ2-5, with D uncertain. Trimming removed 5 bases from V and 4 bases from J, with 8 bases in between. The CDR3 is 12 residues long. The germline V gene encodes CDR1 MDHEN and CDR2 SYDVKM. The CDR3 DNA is TGTGCCAGCAGTGATCGAGGAGAGACCCAGTACTTC. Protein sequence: CASSDRGETQYF.

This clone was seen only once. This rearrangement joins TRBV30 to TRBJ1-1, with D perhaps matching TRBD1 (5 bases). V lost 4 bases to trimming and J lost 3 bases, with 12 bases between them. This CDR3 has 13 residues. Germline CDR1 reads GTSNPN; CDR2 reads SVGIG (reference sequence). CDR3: CAWTPDSYTEAFF. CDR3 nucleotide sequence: TGTGCCTGGACCCCCGACAGCTACACTGAAGCTTTCTTT.

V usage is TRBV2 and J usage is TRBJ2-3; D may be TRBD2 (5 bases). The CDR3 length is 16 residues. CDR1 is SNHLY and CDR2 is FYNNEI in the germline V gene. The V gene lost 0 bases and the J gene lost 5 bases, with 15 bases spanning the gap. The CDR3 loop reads CASSEAFKARGDTQYF. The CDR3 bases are TGTGCCAGCAGTGAAGCGTTCAAGGCTCGGGGAGATACGCAGTATTTT.

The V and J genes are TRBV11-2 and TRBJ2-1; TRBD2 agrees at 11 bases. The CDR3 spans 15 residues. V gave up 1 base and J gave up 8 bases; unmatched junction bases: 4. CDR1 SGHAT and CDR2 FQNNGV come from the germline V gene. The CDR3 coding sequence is TGTGCCAGCAGCTTAGGGCTAGCGGGAGGCGATGAGCAGTTCTTC. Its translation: CASSLGLAGGDEQFF.

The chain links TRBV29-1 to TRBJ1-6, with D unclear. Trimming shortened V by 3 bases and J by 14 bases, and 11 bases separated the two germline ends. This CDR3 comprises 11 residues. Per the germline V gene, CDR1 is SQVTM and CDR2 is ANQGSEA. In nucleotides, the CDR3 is TGCAGCGTTGACGGGAGAAAGTCCCTCCACTTT. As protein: CSVDGRKSLHF.

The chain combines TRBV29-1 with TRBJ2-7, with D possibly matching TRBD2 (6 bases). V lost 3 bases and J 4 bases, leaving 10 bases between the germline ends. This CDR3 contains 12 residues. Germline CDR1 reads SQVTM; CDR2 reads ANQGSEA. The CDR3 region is CSVDAGQYEQYF. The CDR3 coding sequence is TGCAGCGTTGATGCGGGGCAGTACGAGCAGTACTTC.

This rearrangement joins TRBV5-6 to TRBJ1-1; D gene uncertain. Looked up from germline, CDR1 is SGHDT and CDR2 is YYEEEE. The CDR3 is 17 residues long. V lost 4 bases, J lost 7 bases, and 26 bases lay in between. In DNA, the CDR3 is TGTGCCAGCAGCCCGGAGGTGTTTGAGGGATCCGAGGATGAAGCTTTCTTT. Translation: CASSPEVFEGSEDEAFF. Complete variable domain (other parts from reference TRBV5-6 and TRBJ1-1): DAGVTQSPTHLIKTRGQQVTLRCSPKSGHDTVSWYQQALGQGPQFIFQYYEEEERQRGNFPDRFSGHQFPNYSSELNVNALLLGDSALYLCASSPEVFEGSEDEAFFGQGTRLTVV.

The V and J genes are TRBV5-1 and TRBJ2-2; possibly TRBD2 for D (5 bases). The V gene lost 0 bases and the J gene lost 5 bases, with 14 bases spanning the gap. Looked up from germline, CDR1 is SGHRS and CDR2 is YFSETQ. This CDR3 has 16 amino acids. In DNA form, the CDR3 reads TGCGCCAGCAGCTTGGGGAGGAACCCGGGGACCGGGGAGCTGTTTTTT. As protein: CASSLGRNPGTGELFF.

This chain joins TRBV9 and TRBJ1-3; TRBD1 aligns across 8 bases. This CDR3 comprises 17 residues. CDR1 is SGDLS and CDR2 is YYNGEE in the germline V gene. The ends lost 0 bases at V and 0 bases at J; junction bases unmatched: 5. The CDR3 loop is CASSVATGGNSGNTIYF. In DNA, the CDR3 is TGTGCCAGCAGCGTAGCTACAGGGGGTAACTCTGGAAACACCATATATTTT.

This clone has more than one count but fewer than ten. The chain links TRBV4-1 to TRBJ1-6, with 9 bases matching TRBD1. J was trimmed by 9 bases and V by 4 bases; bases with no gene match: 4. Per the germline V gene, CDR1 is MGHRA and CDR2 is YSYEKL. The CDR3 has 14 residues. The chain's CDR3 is CASSRDRESSPLHF. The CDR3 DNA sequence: TGCGCCAGCAGCCGGGACAGGGAGTCTTCACCCCTCCACTTT.

The DNA of the CDR3 is TGTGCCCCAAAACTCGGGGGGATCTATAACCTACGAGAGTACTTC. Translated, it gives CAPKLGGIYNLREYF. The rearrangement links TRBV19 to TRBJ2-7; 7 bases line up with TRBD2. J lost 11 bases, V lost 11 bases, and 24 bases had no gene match. The CDR3 has 15 residues. Germline V gene lookup returns CDR1 LNHDA and CDR2 SQIVND (reference sequence). Based on the CDR3 plus reference TRBV19 and TRBJ2-7, the full variable domain is DGGITQSPKYLFRKEGQNVTLSCEQNLNHDAMYWYRQDPGQGLRLIYYSQIVNDFQKGDIAEGYSVSREKKESFPLTVTSAQKNPTAFYLCAPKLGGIYNLREYFGPGTRLTVT.

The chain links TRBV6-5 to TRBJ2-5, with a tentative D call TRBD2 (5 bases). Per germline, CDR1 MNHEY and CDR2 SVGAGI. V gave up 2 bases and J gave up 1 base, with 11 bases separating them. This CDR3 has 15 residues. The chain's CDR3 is CASSYRGLVQETQYF. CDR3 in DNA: TGTGCCAGCAGTTACCGAGGGTTGGTCCAAGAGACCCAGTACTTC.

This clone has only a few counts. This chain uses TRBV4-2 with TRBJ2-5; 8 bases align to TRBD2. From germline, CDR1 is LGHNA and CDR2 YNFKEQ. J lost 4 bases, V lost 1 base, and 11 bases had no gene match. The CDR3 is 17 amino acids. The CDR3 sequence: CASSQVGASGRVETQYF. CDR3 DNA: TGTGCCAGCAGCCAAGTCGGGGCTAGCGGGCGAGTAGAGACCCAGTACTTC.

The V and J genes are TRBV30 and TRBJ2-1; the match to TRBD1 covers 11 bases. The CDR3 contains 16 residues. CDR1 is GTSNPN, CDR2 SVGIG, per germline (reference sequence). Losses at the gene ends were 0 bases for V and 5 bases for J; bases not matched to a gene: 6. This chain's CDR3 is CAWSVLGQGVNNEQFF. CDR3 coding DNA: TGTGCCTGGAGTGTCCTGGGACAGGGGGTCAACAATGAGCAGTTCTTC.

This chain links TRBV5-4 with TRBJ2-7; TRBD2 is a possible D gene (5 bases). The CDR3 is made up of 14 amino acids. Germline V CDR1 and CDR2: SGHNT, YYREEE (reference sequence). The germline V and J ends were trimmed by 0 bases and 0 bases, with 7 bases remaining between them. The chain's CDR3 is CASSLGAASYEQYF. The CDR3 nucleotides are TGTGCCAGCAGCTTGGGAGCGGCCTCCTACGAGCAGTACTTC.

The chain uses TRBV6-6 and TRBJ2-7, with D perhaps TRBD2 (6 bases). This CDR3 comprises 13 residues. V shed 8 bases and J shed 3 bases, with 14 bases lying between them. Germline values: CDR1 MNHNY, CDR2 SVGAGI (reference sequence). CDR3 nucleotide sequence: TGTGCCAGCGGGACTTTCGGCAGCTACGAGCAGTACTTC. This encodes CASGTFGSYEQYF.

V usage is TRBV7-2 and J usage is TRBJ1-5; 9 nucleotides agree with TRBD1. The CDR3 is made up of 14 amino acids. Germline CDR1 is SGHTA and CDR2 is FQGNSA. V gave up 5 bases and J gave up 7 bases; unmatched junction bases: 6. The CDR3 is CASSAGTGLQPQHF. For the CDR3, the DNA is TGTGCCAGCAGCGCCGGGACAGGGCTACAGCCCCAGCATTTT.

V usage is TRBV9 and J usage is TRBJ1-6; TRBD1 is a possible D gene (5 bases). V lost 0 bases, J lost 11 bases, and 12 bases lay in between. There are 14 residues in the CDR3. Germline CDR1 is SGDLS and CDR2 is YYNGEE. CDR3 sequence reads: CASSVDRSRTPLHF. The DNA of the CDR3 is TGTGCCAGCAGCGTAGACAGGAGTAGGACACCCCTCCACTTT. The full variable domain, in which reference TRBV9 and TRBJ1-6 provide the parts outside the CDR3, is DSGVTQTPKHLITATGQRVTLRCSPRSGDLSVYWYQQSLDQGLQFLIQYYNGEERAKGNILERFSAQQFPDLHSELNLSSLELGDSALYFCASSVDRSRTPLHFGNGTRLTVT.

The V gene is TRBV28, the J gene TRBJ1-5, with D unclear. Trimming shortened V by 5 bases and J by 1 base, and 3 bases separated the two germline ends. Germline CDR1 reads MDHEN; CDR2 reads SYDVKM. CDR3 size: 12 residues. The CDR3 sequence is CASSRSNQPQHF. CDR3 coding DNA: TGTGCCAGCAGTCGGAGCAATCAGCCCCAGCATTTT.